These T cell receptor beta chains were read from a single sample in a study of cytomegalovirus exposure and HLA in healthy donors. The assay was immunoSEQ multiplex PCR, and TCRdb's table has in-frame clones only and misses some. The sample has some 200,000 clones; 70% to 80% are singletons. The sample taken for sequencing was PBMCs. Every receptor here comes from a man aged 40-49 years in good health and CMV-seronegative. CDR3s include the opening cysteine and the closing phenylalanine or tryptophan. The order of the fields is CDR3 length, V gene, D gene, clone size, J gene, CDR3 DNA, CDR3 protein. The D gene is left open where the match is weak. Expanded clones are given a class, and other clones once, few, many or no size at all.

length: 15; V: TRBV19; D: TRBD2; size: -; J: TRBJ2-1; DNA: TGTGCCAGTAGTATTACTAGCGGGAGTGTGTATGAGCAGTTCTTC; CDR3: CASSITSGSVYEQFF
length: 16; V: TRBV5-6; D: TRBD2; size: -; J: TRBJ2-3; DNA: TGTGCCAGCAGCTTGGTTCTAGCGGGGGGCACAGATACGCAGTATTTT; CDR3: CASSLVLAGGTDTQYF
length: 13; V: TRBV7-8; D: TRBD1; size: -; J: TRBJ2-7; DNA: TGTGCCAGCAGCTTGGACAGGGCATACGAGCAGTACTTC; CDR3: CASSLDRAYEQYF
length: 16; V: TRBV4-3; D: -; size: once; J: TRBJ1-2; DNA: TGCGCCAGCAGCCAAGATCTATGGAGGGAGTTTGATGGCTACACCTTC; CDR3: CASSQDLWREFDGYTF
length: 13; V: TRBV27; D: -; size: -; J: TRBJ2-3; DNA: TGTGCCAGCAGAACAGGAGCCGGGACAATGGTGTATTTT; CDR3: CASRTGAGTMVYF
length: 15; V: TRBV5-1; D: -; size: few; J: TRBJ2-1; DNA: TGCGCCAGCAGCTTCCGGACTGGCTCCTACAATGAGCAGTTCTTC; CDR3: CASSFRTGSYNEQFF
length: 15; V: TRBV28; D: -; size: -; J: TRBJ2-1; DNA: TGTGCCAGTCTTCGATACCCCGGGAAAGTTAATGAGCAGTTCTTC; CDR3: CASLRYPGKVNEQFF
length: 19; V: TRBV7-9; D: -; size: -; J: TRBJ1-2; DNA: TGTGCCAGCAGCTTAAATGAAGGTCAGGGAAAAAGGGGTAACTATGGCTACACCTTC; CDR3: CASSLNEGQGKRGNYGYTF
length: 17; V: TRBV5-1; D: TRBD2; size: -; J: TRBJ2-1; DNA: TGCGCCAGCAGCTTGGCTCCTAGCGGCCTTATTTACAATGAGCAGTTCTTC; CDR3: CASSLAPSGLIYNEQFF
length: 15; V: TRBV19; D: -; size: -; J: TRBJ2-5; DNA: TGTGCCAGTAGCCCCGTCCCTAGCAGAAAAGAGACCCAGTACTTC; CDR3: CASSPVPSRKETQYF
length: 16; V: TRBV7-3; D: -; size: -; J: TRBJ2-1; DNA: TGTGCCAGCAGCTTAAAAGGAGCGGGTATTTACAATGAGCAGTTCTTC; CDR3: CASSLKGAGIYNEQFF
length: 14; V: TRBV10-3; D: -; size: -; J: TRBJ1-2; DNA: TGTGCCATCAGTGACAGCCAGGTGAGCTATGGCTACACCTTC; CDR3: CAISDSQVSYGYTF
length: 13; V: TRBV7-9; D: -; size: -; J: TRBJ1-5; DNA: TGTGCCAGCACCCGACAGTCGGGTCAGCCCCAGCATTTT; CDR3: CASTRQSGQPQHF
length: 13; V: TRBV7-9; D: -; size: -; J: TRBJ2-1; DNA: TGTGCCAGCAGCTTAGGCGTCCGGTATGAGCAGTTCTTC; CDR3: CASSLGVRYEQFF
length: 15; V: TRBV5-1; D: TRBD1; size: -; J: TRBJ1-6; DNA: TGCGCCAGCAGCCCCGGGGCAGGGGGCCCATCACCCCTCCACTTT; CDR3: CASSPGAGGPSPLHF
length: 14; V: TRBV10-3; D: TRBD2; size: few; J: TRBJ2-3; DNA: TGTGCCTCCAGGTGGACTAGCGGGGGAGATACGCAGTATTTT; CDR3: CASRWTSGGDTQYF
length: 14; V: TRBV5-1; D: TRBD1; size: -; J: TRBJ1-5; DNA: TGCGCCAGCAGCAAGGACAGGACCTCAGGGCCCCAGCATTTT; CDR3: CASSKDRTSGPQHF
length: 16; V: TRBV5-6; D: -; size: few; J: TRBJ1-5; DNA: TGTGCCAGCAGCTTGGGGGGGGGACCTAGCAATCAGCCCCAGCATTTT; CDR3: CASSLGGGPSNQPQHF
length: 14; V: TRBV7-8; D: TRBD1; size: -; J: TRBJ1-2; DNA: TGTGCCAGCAGCTTACAGGGGGAACACTATGGCTACACCTTC; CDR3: CASSLQGEHYGYTF
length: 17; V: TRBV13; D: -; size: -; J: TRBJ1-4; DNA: TGTGCCAGCAGCTTAGGCCACCAGGGTGGGTCTAATGAAAAACTGTTTTTT; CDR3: CASSLGHQGGSNEKLFF
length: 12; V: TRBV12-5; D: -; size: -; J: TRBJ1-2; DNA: TGTGCTAGTGGTATAATACAATATGGCTACACCTTC; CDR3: CASGIIQYGYTF
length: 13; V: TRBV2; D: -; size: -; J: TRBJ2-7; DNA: TGTGCCAGCAGTGGATCGGTTAACTACGAGCAGTACTTC; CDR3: CASSGSVNYEQYF
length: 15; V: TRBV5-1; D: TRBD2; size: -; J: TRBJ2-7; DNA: TGCGCCAGCAGCGGGCGGATTAGCGGGAAAAACGAGCAGTACTTC; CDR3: CASSGRISGKNEQYF
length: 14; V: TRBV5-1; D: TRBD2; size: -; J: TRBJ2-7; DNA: TGCGCCAGCAGTGGTAGCGGGAGTGTTTACGAGCAGTACTTC; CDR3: CASSGSGSVYEQYF
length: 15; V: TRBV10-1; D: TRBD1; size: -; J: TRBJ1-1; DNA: TGCGCCAGCAGTGGAGGACAGGGCCTTTGGTCTGAAGCTTTCTTT; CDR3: CASSGGQGLWSEAFF
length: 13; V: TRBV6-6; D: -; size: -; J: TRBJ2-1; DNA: TGTGCCAGCAGTCACCTTCAGGGGTCCTTAAGGTTCTTC; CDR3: CASSHLQGSLRFF
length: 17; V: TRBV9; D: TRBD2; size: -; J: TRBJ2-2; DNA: TGTGCCAGCAGCGTAGGCCTAGCGGGAGTATCTACCGGGGAGCTGTTTTTT; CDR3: CASSVGLAGVSTGELFF
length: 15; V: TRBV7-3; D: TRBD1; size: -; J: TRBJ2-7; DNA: TGTGCCAGCAGCTTAACAGGGGGCGCAGGATCTGGGCAGTACTTC; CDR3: CASSLTGGAGSGQYF
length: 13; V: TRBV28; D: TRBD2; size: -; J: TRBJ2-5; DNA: TGTGCCAGCCGTGGACTAGTGGGAGAGACCCAGTACTTC; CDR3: CASRGLVGETQYF
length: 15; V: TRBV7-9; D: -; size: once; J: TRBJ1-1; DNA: TGTGCCACCGCGGCCGGGGGGTTCTCGAACACTGAAGCTTTCTTT; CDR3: CATAAGGFSNTEAFF
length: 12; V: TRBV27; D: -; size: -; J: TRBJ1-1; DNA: TGTGCCACCGCCGCGGGCGCCACTGAAGCTTTCTTT; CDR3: CATAAGATEAFF
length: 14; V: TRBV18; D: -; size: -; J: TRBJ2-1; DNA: TGTGCCAGCTCCCCCCTGGCTGGTGTCAATGAGCAGTTCTTC; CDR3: CASSPLAGVNEQFF
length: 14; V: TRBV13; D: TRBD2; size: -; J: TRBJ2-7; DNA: TGTGCCAGCAGCTCCAAGCGGGGGGGCTACGAGCAGTACTTC; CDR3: CASSSKRGGYEQYF
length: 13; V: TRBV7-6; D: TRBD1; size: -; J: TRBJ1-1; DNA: TGTGCCAGCAGGCGACAGGGCGGGACTGAAGCTTTCTTT; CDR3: CASRRQGGTEAFF
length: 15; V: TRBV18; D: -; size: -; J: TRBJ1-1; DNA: TGTGCCAGCTCCCGGGTAGGGGCGGTGAACACTGAAGCTTTCTTT; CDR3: CASSRVGAVNTEAFF
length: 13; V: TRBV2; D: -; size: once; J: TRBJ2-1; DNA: TGTGCCAGCAGTGATTACGAGGGTGATGAGCAGTTCTTC; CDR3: CASSDYEGDEQFF
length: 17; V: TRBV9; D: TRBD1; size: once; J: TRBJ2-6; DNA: TGTGCCAGCAGGGACAGGTCCCGTCAGGCGGGGGCCAACGTCCTGACTTTC; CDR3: CASRDRSRQAGANVLTF
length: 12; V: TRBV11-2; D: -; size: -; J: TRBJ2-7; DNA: TGTGCCAGCGAGGGCGAGTCCTACGAGCAGTACTTC; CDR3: CASEGESYEQYF
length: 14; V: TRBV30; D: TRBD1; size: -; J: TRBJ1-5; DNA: TGTGCCTGGGGCGGGACAGCAGGCAATCAGCCCCAGCATTTT; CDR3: CAWGGTAGNQPQHF
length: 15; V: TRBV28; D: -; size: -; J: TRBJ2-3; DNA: TGTGCCAGCAGTTTTCTGGCGGCATACACAGATACGCAGTATTTT; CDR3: CASSFLAAYTDTQYF
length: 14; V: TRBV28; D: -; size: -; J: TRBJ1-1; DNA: TGTGCCAGCAGTTACAGGGTTAGGGACACTGAAGCTTTCTTT; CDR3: CASSYRVRDTEAFF
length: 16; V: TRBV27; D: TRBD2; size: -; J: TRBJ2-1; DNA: TGTGCCAGCAGTCCCGGGGGGACTCAATCTTACAATGAGCAGTTCTTC; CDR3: CASSPGGTQSYNEQFF
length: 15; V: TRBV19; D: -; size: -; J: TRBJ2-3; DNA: TGTGCCAGTAGTATAGGTCCTAGCAGCACAGATACGCAGTATTTT; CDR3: CASSIGPSSTDTQYF
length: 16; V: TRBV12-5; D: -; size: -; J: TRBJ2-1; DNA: TGTGCTAGTGGTTTGGTACAGAGCAGCTCCTACAATGAGCAGTTCTTC; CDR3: CASGLVQSSSYNEQFF
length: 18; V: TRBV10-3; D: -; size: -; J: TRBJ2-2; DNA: TGTGCCATCAGTCCTTATCGCCTCGACAGGCGGCTCACCGGGGAGCTGTTTTTT; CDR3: CAISPYRLDRRLTGELFF
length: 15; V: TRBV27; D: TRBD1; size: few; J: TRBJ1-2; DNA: TGTGCCAGCAGTTTCTGGGCAGGGGGCGCAGAGGGCTACACCTTC; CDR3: CASSFWAGGAEGYTF
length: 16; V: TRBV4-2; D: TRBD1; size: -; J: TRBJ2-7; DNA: TGTGCCAGCAGTGCAGAGACAGGGTTGCCTATGTACGAGCAGTACTTC; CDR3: CASSAETGLPMYEQYF
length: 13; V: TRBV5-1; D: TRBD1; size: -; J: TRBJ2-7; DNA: TGCGCCAGCAGCTTGGGACAGGGCCACGAGCAGTACTTC; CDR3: CASSLGQGHEQYF
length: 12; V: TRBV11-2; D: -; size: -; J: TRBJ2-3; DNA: TGTGCCAGCAGCTTAGTACGGGATACGCAGTATTTT; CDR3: CASSLVRDTQYF
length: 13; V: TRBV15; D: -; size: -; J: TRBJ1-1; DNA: TGTGCCACCAGCAGAGATGCCAGGGCGTCCCACGTTTTT; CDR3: CATSRDARASHVF
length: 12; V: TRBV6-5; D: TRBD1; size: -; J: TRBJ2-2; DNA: TGTGCCAGCAGTCAGGGGGCCGGGGAGCTGTTTTTT; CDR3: CASSQGAGELFF
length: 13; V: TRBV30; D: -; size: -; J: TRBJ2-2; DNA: TGTGCCTGGACGTCTGGCGGAACCGGGGAGCTGTTTTTT; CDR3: CAWTSGGTGELFF
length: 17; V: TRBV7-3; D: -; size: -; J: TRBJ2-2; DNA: TGTGCCAGCAGCTTAAGTGGGGGCGCAAGGGTGAACGGGGAGCTGTTTTTT; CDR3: CASSLSGGARVNGELFF
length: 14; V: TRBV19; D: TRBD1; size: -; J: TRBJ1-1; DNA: TGTGCCAGTAGAGGGGACAGGATGAACACTGAAGCTTTCTTT; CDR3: CASRGDRMNTEAFF
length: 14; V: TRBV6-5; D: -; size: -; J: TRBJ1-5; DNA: TGTGCCAGCAGTTACGGCCAGTACAATCAGCCCCAGCATTTT; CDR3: CASSYGQYNQPQHF
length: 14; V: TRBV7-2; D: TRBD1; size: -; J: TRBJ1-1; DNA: TGTGCCAGCAGCTTAGTCAGGGGGCAAACTGAAGCTTTCTTT; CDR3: CASSLVRGQTEAFF
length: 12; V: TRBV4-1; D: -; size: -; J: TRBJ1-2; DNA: TGCGCCAGCAGTCAAAACAGGGAGGGCTACACCTTC; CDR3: CASSQNREGYTF